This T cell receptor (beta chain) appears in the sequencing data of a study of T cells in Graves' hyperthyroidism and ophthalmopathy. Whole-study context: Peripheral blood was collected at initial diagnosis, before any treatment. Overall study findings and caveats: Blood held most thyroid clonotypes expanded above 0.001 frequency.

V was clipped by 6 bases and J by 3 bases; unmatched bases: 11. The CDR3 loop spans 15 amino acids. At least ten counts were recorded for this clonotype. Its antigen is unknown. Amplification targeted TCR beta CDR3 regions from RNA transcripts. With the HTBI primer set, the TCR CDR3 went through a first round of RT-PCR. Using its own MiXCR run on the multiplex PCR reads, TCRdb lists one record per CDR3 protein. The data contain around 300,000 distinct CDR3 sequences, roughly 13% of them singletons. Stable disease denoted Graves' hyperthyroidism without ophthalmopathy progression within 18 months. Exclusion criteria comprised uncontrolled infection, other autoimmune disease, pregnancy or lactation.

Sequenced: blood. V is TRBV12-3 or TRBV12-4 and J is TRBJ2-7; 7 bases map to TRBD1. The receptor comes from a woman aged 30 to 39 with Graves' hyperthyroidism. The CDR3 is CASRATGEGVYEQYF. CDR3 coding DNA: TGTGCCAGCAGAGCTACAGGGGAAGGAGTCTACGAGCAGTACTTC.